This T cell receptor (beta chain) was sequenced for a study of CD4 T cells in relation to SARS-CoV-2 and coronaviruses. Before the COVID-19 pandemic, during about 2010-2019, CD4+ T cells were taken from unexposed donors. Uncultured naive and memory CD4+ T cells supplied DNA for deep TCR-beta sequencing. Profiled with immunoSEQ multiplex PCR; TCRdb holds only in-frame clones, not every one. The table shows tens of thousands of clones, with over 90% occurring only once. The receptor's source is a human donor in good health. The sample comprised naive CD4+ T cells from PBMCs. Documented subset: naive CD4+ T cells isolated by negative enrichment.

CDR3 loop: CASSYSLAGGETQYF. The CDR3 coding sequence is TGTGCCAGCAGTTACTCCCTAGCGGGAGGAGAGACCCAGTACTTC. The gene calls are TRBV6-2 or TRBV6-3 and TRBJ2-5; TRBD2 matches 11 bases. CDR1 and CDR2 (germline): MNHEY, SVGEGT. This CDR3 region has 15 residues. Unmatched junction bases numbered 1, after V lost 0 bases and J lost 4 bases.